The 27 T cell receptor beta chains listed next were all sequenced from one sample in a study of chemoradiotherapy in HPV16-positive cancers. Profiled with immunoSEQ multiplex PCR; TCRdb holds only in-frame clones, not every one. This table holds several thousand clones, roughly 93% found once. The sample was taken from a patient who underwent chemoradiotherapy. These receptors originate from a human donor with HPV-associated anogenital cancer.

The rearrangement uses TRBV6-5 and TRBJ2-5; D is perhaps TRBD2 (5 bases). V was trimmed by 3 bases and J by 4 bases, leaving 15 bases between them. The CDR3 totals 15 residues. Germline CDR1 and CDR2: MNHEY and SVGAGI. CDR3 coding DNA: TGTGCCAGCAGTTATGCCGGGGTCCGATTAGAGACCCAGTACTTC. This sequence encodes CASSYAGVRLETQYF.

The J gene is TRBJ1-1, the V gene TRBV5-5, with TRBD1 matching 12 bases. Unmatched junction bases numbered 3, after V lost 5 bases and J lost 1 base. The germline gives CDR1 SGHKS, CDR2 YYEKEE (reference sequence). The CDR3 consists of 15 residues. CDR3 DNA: TGTGCCAGCAGGTCGGGACAGGGGGCGAACACTGAAGCTTTCTTT. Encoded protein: CASRSGQGANTEAFF. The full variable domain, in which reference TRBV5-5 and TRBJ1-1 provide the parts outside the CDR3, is DAGVTQSPTHLIKTRGQQVTLRCSPISGHKSVSWYQQVLGQGPQFIFQYYEKEERGRGNFPDRFSARQFPNYSSELNVNALLLGDSALYLCASRSGQGANTEAFFGQGTRLTVV.

Written as DNA, the CDR3 is TGTGCCAGCAGTGCGGCAGGGGGCTTGTTTGTTACGCAGTATTTT. Its protein is CASSAAGGLFVTQYF. V gene TRBV11-2 combines with J gene TRBJ2-3, with 8 nucleotides matching TRBD1. This CDR3 has 15 residues. The V segment lost 6 bases and the J segment 8 bases; nucleotides outside the gene matches: 13. CDR1 is SGHAT, CDR2 FQNNGV, per germline.

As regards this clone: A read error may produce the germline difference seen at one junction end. The CDR3, as DNA: TGTGCCAGCAGCGCGTCAGAGGGTCGACTCTTT. Encoded protein: CASSASEGRLF. The genes are TRBV5-4 and TRBJ1-1, with unresolved D. This CDR3 contains 11 residues. Germline assignment: CDR1 SGHNT and CDR2 YYREEE (reference sequence).

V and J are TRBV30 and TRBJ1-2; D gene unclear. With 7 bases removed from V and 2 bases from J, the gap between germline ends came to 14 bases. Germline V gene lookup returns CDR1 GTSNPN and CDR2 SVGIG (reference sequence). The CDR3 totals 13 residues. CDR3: CASFRDGNYGYTF. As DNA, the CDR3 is TGTGCCTCCTTCAGAGACGGCAACTATGGCTACACCTTC.

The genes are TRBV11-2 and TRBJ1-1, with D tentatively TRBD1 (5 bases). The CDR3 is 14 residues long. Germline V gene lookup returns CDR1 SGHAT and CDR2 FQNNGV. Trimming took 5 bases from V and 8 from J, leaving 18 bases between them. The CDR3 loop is CASSPRGAWLEAFF. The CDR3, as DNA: TGTGCCAGCAGCCCTCGCGGGGCGTGGCTCGAAGCTTTCTTT.

The CDR3 bases are TGTGCCTCTTCTACCCAGGGAAATCTTTACAATGAGCAGTTCTTC. Translated: CASSTQGNLYNEQFF. This rearrangement joins TRBV9 to TRBJ2-1, with a tentative D call TRBD1 (5 bases). Trimming took off 10 bases at V and 4 bases at J, with 21 bases between the two ends. This CDR3 is built from 15 residues. Germline V gives CDR1 SGDLS, CDR2 YYNGEE.

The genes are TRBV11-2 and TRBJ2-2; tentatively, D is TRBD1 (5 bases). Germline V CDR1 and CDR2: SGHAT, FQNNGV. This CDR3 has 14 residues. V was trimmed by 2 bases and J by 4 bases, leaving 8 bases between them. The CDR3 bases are TGTGCCAGCAGCTTAAGGGGTATCACCGGGGAGCTGTTTTTT. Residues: CASSLRGITGELFF.

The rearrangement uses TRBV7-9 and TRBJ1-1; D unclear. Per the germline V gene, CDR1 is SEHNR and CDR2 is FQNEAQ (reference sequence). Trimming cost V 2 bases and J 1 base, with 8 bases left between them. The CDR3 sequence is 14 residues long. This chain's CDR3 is CASSLNPANTEAFF. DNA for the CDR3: TGTGCCAGCAGCTTAAACCCAGCGAACACTGAAGCTTTCTTT.

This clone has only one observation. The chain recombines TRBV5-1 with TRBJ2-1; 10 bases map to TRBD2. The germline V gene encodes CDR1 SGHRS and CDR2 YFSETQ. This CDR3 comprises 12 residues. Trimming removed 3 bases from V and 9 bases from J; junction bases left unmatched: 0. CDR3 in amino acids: CASSWTSGEQFF. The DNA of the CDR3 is TGCGCCAGCAGCTGGACTAGCGGTGAGCAGTTCTTC. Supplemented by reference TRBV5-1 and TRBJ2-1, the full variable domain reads KAGVTQTPRYLIKTRGQQVTLSCSPISGHRSVSWYQQTPGQGLQFLFEYFSETQRNKGNFPGRFSGRQFSNSRSEMNVSTLELGDSALYLCASSWTSGEQFFGPGTRLTVL.

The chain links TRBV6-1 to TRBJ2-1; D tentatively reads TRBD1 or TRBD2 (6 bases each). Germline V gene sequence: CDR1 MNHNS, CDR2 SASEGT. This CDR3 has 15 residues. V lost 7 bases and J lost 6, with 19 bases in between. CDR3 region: CASTEEGGGPNEQFF. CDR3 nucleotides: TGTGCCAGCACCGAGGAGGGGGGTGGACCCAATGAGCAGTTCTTC.

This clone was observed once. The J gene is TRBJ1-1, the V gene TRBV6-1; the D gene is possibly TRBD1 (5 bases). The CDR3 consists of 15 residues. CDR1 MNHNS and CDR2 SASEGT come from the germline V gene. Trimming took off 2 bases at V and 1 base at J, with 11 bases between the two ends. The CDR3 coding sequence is TGTGCCAGCAGTGAACTGCGACAGCCGAACACTGAAGCTTTCTTT. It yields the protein CASSELRQPNTEAFF.

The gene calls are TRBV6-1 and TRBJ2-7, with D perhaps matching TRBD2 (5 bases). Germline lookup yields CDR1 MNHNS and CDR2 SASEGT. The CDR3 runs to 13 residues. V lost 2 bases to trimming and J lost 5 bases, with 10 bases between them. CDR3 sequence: CASSETGIHEQYF. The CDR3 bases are TGTGCCAGCAGTGAAACGGGGATCCACGAGCAGTACTTC.

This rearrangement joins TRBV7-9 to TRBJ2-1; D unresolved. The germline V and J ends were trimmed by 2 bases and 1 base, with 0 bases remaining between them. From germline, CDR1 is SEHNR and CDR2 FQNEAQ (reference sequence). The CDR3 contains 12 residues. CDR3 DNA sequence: TGTGCCAGCAGCTTATCCTACAATGAGCAGTTCTTC. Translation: CASSLSYNEQFF. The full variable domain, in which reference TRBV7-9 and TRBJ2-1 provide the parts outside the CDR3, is DTGVSQNPRHKITKRGQNVTFRCDPISEHNRLYWYRQTLGQGPEFLTYFQNEAQLEKSRLLSDRFSAERPKGSFSTLEIQRTEQGDSAMYLCASSLSYNEQFFGPGTRLTVL.

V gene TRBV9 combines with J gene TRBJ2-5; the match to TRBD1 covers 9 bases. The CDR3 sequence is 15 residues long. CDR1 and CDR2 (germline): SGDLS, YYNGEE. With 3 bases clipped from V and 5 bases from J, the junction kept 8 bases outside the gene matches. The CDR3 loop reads CASSGGQGTIETQYF. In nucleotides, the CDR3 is TGTGCCAGCAGCGGCGGACAGGGGACTATTGAGACCCAGTACTTC. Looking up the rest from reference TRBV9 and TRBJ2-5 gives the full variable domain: DSGVTQTPKHLITATGQRVTLRCSPRSGDLSVYWYQQSLDQGLQFLIQYYNGEERAKGNILERFSAQQFPDLHSELNLSSLELGDSALYFCASSGGQGTIETQYFGPGTRLLVL.

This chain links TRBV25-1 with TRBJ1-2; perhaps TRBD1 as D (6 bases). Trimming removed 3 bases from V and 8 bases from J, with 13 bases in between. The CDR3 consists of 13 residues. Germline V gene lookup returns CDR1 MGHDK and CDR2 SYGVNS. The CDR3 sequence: CASSDRGPFGYTF. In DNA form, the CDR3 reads TGTGCCAGCAGTGACAGGGGACCATTCGGCTACACCTTC.

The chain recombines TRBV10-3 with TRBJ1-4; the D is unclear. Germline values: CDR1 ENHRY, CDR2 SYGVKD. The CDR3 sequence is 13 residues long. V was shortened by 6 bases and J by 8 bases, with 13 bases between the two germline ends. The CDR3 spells CAISPRIEEKLFF. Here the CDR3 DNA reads TGTGCCATCAGCCCAAGGATCGAGGAAAAACTGTTTTTT.

The CDR3 loop reads CASSLGTYEQYF. The CDR3 region has the DNA TGTGCCAGCAGCTTAGGGACCTACGAGCAGTACTTC. The rearrangement uses TRBV7-6 and TRBJ2-7; D call uncertain. Between the trimmed V and J ends, which lost 1 base and 2 bases, there was a span of 3 bases. Germline CDR1 and CDR2: SGHVS and FNYEAQ. The CDR3 totals 12 residues.

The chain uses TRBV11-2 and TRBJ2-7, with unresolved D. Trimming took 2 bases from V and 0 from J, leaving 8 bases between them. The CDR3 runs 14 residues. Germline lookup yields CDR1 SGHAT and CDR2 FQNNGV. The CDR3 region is CASSLSRSSYEQYF. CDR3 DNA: TGTGCCAGCAGCTTATCAAGGAGCTCCTACGAGCAGTACTTC.

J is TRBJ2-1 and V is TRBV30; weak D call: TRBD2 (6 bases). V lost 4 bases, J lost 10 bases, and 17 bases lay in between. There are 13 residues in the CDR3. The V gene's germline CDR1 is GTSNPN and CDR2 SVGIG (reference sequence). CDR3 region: CAWTRVGGGEQFF. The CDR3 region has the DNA TGTGCCTGGACTAGGGTGGGAGGAGGAGAGCAGTTCTTC.

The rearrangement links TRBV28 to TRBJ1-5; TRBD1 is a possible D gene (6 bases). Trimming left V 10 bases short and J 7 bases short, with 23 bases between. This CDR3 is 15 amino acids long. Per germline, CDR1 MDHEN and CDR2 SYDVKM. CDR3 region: CATFKGGYWGQPQHF. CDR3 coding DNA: TGTGCCACCTTTAAGGGGGGATATTGGGGGCAGCCCCAGCATTTT.

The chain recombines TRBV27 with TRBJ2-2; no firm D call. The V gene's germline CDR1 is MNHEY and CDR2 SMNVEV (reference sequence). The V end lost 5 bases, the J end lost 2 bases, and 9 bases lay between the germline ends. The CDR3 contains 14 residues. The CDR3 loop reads CASSGQINTGELFF. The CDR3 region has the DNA TGTGCCAGCAGTGGGCAGATAAACACCGGGGAGCTGTTTTTT.

The CDR3: CASSTRSGSDSPLHF. CDR3 nucleotide sequence: TGTGCCAGCAGCACCCGGTCCGGAAGCGATTCACCCCTCCACTTT. V gene TRBV7-2 combines with J gene TRBJ1-6; no clear D. This CDR3 has 15 amino acids. Germline V CDR1 and CDR2: SGHTA, FQGNSA. Trimming took 5 bases from V and 8 from J, leaving 16 bases between them.

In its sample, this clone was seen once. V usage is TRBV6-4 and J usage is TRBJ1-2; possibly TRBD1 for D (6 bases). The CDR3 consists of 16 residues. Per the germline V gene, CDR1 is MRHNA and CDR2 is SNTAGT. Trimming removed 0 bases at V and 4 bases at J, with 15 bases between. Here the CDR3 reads CASSDSNSGAVYGYTF. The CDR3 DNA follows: TGTGCCAGCAGTGACTCGAATTCAGGGGCCGTCTATGGCTACACCTTC.

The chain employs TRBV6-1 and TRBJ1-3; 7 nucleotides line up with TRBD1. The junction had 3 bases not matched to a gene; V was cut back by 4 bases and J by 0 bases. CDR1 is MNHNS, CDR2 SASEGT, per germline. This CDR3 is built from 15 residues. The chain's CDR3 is CASSGGTDSGNTIYF. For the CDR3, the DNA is TGTGCCAGCAGTGGCGGGACAGACTCTGGAAACACCATATATTTT.

The CDR3 sequence is CAWGQANEKLFF. For the CDR3, the DNA is TGTGCCTGGGGACAGGCTAATGAAAAACTGTTTTTT. The chain joins TRBV30 to TRBJ1-4, with TRBD1 matching 7 bases. Germline CDR1 GTSNPN, CDR2 SVGIG (reference sequence). CDR3 length: 12 amino acids. V lost 5 bases, J lost 3 bases, and 0 bases stayed unmatched. Looking up the rest from reference TRBV30 and TRBJ1-4 gives the full variable domain: SQTIHQWPATLVQPVGSPLSLECTVEGTSNPNLYWYRQAAGRGLQLLFYSVGIGQISSEVPQNLSASRPQDRQFILSSKKLLLSDSGFYLCAWGQANEKLFFGSGTQLSVL.

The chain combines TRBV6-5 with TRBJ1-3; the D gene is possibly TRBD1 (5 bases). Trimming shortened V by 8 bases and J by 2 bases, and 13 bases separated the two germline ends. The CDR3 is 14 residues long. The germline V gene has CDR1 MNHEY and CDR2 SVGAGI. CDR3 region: CASAGSDTGNTIYF. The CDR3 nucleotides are TGTGCCAGCGCCGGCTCGGACACTGGAAACACCATATATTTT.